These 20 T cell receptor beta chains share one sample of origin, sequenced in a study of early T cells in non-severe SARS-CoV-2 infection. One entry per CDR3 protein, called by TCRdb with MiXCR from the 5' RACE reads. The top ten clones hold roughly 3.6% of a sample with nearly 70,000 distinct CDR3 sequences, around 4.2% of them seen once. The sequencing used whole blood, collected at baseline. These receptors were obtained from an adult who was a healthcare worker with PCR-confirmed SARS-CoV-2 infection or an uninfected control (not recorded which). The donor label of this sample is uncertain.

This clonotype has just a few counts. CDR3 protein: CAWSVLSQLETQYF. CDR3 nucleotide sequence: TGTGCCTGGAGTGTACTCTCCCAGTTAGAGACCCAGTACTTC. The rearrangement links TRBV30 to TRBJ2-5; D is undetermined. This CDR3 comprises 14 residues. CDR1 GTSNPN and CDR2 SVGIG come from the germline V gene (reference sequence). V shed 0 bases and J shed 4 bases, with 12 bases lying between them.

The rearrangement uses TRBV18 and TRBJ1-1; 7 positions agree with TRBD1. The CDR3 is 14 amino acids. The germline CDR1 and CDR2 sequences are KGHSH and LQKENI. V lost 6 bases and J lost 1; bases outside the gene matches: 5. In nucleotides, the CDR3 is TGTGCCAGCTCCCAGGGGGGTGAGAACACTGAAGCTTTCTTT. The encoded protein is CASSQGGENTEAFF.

Only a few counts were recorded for this clonotype. V usage is TRBV5-1 and J usage is TRBJ1-1, with TRBD1 identical over 9 bases. The CDR3 contains 14 residues. Germline CDR1 and CDR2: SGHRS and YFSETQ. Losses at the gene ends were 4 bases for V and 1 base for J; bases not matched to a gene: 2. In DNA form, the CDR3 reads TGCGCCAGCAGCGGGGGACAGGGGAACACTGAAGCTTTCTTT. Its translation: CASSGGQGNTEAFF.

This clonotype was seen ten or more times. The chain recombines TRBV7-3 with TRBJ2-3, with D possibly being TRBD1 (5 bases). CDR1 SGHTA and CDR2 FQGTGA come from the germline V gene. V was trimmed by 2 bases and J by 4 bases, leaving 10 bases between them. The CDR3 runs to 14 residues. The CDR3 coding sequence is TGTGCCAGCAGCTTAGAAGGGGTGGCAGATACGCAGTATTTT. This gives the protein CASSLEGVADTQYF.

In its sample, this clonotype was seen many times. The rearrangement links TRBV28 to TRBJ1-2, with D maybe TRBD1 (5 bases). There are 13 residues in the CDR3. Trimming removed 4 bases from V and 8 bases from J, with 14 bases in between. Germline V gene lookup returns CDR1 MDHEN and CDR2 SYDVKM. CDR3 nucleotides: TGTGCCAGCAGTTCTACAGGATATAGAGGCTACACCTTC. Translated: CASSSTGYRGYTF.

This chain connects TRBV5-1 to TRBJ1-2, with TRBD1 matching 7 bases. The length of the CDR3 is 14 residues. Germline V gene data show CDR1 as SGHRS and CDR2 as YFSETQ. Trimming took 1 base from V and 4 from J; bases not matched to a gene: 4. The CDR3 spells CASSLRAGGYGYTF. CDR3 coding DNA: TGCGCCAGCAGCTTGAGGGCAGGGGGCTATGGCTACACCTTC.

This clonotype has just a few counts. This rearrangement joins TRBV19 to TRBJ2-1; D is undetermined. Looked up from germline, CDR1 is LNHDA and CDR2 is SQIVND (reference sequence). Trimming took 2 bases from V and 5 from J, leaving 10 bases between them. This CDR3 comprises 14 residues. CDR3 sequence reads: CASSITGPNNEQFF. DNA for the CDR3: TGTGCCAGTAGTATAACCGGGCCTAACAATGAGCAGTTCTTC. Full variable domain (missing parts from reference TRBV19 and TRBJ2-1): DGGITQSPKYLFRKEGQNVTLSCEQNLNHDAMYWYRQDPGQGLRLIYYSQIVNDFQKGDIAEGYSVSREKKESFPLTVTSAQKNPTAFYLCASSITGPNNEQFFGPGTRLTVL.

This clonotype was recorded at least ten times. The chain has TRBV20-1 and TRBJ2-3, with D perhaps matching TRBD1 (5 bases). The CDR3 sequence is 12 residues long. The V end was cut by 4 bases, the J end by 6 bases, with 11 bases between. Germline-derived CDR1 and CDR2 are DFQATT and SNEGSKA (reference sequence). As DNA, the CDR3 is TGCAGTGCTATCCAGGGCTCCGATACGCAGTATTTT. It specifies CSAIQGSDTQYF.

This clonotype was seen many times. The CDR3, as DNA: TGTGCCAGCAGCTCGGACAGGGTTCTGAACAATGAGCAGTTCTTC. This sequence encodes CASSSDRVLNNEQFF. This rearrangement joins TRBV7-8 to TRBJ2-1; 8 nucleotides align to TRBD1. CDR3 length equals 15 residues. Trimming took 4 bases from V and 5 from J; bases not matched to a gene: 7. Germline CDR1 reads SGHVS; CDR2 reads FQNEAQ.

In this sample, this clonotype turned up a few times. The chain employs TRBV5-4 and TRBJ2-6; no definite D call. The CDR3 runs to 17 residues. Trimming pared 4 bases from V and 0 bases from J, leaving 14 bases between. Germline loops: CDR1 SGHNT, CDR2 YYREEE (reference sequence). CDR3 in amino acids: CASSRPAENSGANVLTF. CDR3 coding DNA: TGTGCCAGCAGCCGCCCAGCAGAAAACTCTGGGGCCAACGTCCTGACTTTC.

This clonotype has a handful of counts. The rearrangement uses TRBV20-1 and TRBJ1-1, with 7 bases that match TRBD1. Germline lookup yields CDR1 DFQATT and CDR2 SNEGSKA (reference sequence). Trimming at V came to 3 bases and at J to 3 bases, leaving 4 bases not matched to a gene. CDR3 length: 13 residues. The CDR3 DNA reads TGCAGTGCTAGGAAGGGGGCGGACACTGAAGCTTTCTTT. Translation gives CSARKGADTEAFF.

The CDR3 DNA sequence: TGTGCCAGCAGCTTGGGAGTAGCGGGTTCCTACAATGAGCAGTTCTTC. Amino acids: CASSLGVAGSYNEQFF. The chain carries TRBV11-3 and TRBJ2-1; 7 bases match TRBD2. CDR1 and CDR2 from the germline V gene are SGHNT and YENEEA. This CDR3 has 16 amino acids. V gave up 3 bases and J gave up 1 base; unmatched junction bases: 6. Full variable domain (rest looked up from reference TRBV11-3 and TRBJ2-1): EAGVVQSPRYKIIEKKQPVAFWCNPISGHNTLYWYLQNLGQGPELLIRYENEEAVDDSQLPKDRFSAERLKGVDSTLKIQPAELGDSAVYLCASSLGVAGSYNEQFFGPGTRLTVL.

This clonotype showed up many times. J is TRBJ1-2 and V is TRBV20-1, with 11 bases aligning to TRBD1. This CDR3 contains 13 residues. J gave up 3 bases and V 3 bases, and 0 bases lay outside the gene matches. CDR1 is DFQATT and CDR2 is SNEGSKA in the germline V gene (reference sequence). The CDR3: CSARGQGDYGYTF. The CDR3 DNA is TGCAGTGCTAGGGGACAGGGGGACTATGGCTACACCTTC.

This clonotype was seen repeatedly, ten times or more. V and J are TRBV19 and TRBJ2-7; 7 bases agree with TRBD1. The V and J ends lost 6 bases and 2 bases, in that order; junction bases with no gene match: 13. CDR3 length equals 16 residues. The germline V gene encodes CDR1 LNHDA and CDR2 SQIVND (reference sequence). Written as DNA, the CDR3 is TGTGCCAGTAGACCCACTTCGACAGGGAAAGCCTACGAGCAGTACTTC. It translates to CASRPTSTGKAYEQYF. Full variable domain (rest looked up from reference TRBV19 and TRBJ2-7): DGGITQSPKYLFRKEGQNVTLSCEQNLNHDAMYWYRQDPGQGLRLIYYSQIVNDFQKGDIAEGYSVSREKKESFPLTVTSAQKNPTAFYLCASRPTSTGKAYEQYFGPGTRLTVT.

This chain joins TRBV6-4 and TRBJ1-5, with D unresolved. The V gene's germline CDR1 is MRHNA and CDR2 SNTAGT. V lost 4 bases and J 4 bases, leaving 14 bases between the germline ends. The CDR3 contains 15 residues. The CDR3 sequence: CASSVGFGENQPQHF. The DNA for the CDR3 is TGTGCCAGCAGTGTGGGTTTTGGGGAGAATCAGCCCCAGCATTTT.

In this sample, this clonotype turned up many times. The genes are TRBV19 and TRBJ1-5, with D maybe TRBD1 (5 bases). V was cut by 7 bases and J by 3 bases, with 22 bases left in between. The CDR3 extends over 17 amino acids. Germline CDR1 is LNHDA and CDR2 is SQIVND (reference sequence). The CDR3 is CASTLRGGEQFNQPQHF. The CDR3 DNA sequence: TGTGCCAGTACCCTAAGGGGCGGGGAACAGTTCAATCAGCCCCAGCATTTT.

The rearrangement links TRBV4-1 to TRBJ2-1; D not resolved. Germline-derived CDR1 and CDR2 are MGHRA and YSYEKL. V lost 9 bases and J 3 bases, leaving 9 bases between the germline ends. The CDR3 is 12 amino acids. The DNA of the CDR3 is TGCGCCAGAGTGTCCGTCTACAATGAGCAGTTCTTC. Protein product: CARVSVYNEQFF.

This chain links TRBV6-2 or TRBV6-3 with TRBJ2-2; 10 nucleotides agree with TRBD1. CDR1 is MNHEY and CDR2 is SVGEGT in the germline V gene. The ends lost 6 bases at V and 4 bases at J; junction bases unmatched: 8. The CDR3 is 16 residues long. The CDR3 bases are TGTGCCAGCAGCTTACTAGGGACAGGGGTCACCGGGGAGCTGTTTTTT. This sequence encodes CASSLLGTGVTGELFF.

In this sample, this clonotype turned up a few times. This chain links TRBV18 with TRBJ2-4; a possible D gene is TRBD1 (5 bases). The V end was cut by 0 bases, the J end by 4 bases, with 7 bases between. The CDR3 runs to 14 residues. Germline V gene lookup returns CDR1 KGHSH and CDR2 LQKENI. CDR3: CASSPPQGKNIQYF. As DNA, the CDR3 is TGTGCCAGCTCACCACCCCAGGGTAAAAACATTCAGTACTTC.

This clonotype was seen ten or more times. The chain recombines TRBV5-6 with TRBJ1-5; tentatively, D is TRBD1 (6 bases). Trimming removed 4 bases from V and 1 base from J, with 15 bases in between. Germline CDR1 is SGHDT and CDR2 is YYEEEE. The CDR3 is 16 residues long. CDR3 loop: CASSQKGDRSNQPQHF. The CDR3 DNA reads TGTGCCAGCAGCCAAAAGGGGGATAGAAGCAATCAGCCCCAGCATTTT.